The source of this TCR beta chain is a study of Ad26.COV2.S vaccination and SARS-CoV-2 variants. Study context: Ad26.COV2.S shots went into the muscle once or twice, 56 days apart. Notes on the study in general: It was vaccine recipients, not placebo recipients, who had the higher spike-specific TCR breadth.

Sequencing used immunoSEQ multiplex PCR; TCRdb keeps in-frame clones, though not all of them. The sample has about 350,000 clones; less than 90% are singletons. The treatment is: some 20 received Ad26.COV2.S at low or high dose, single or two shots; a few received placebo; per-sample allocation not given. Material that was analyzed had been drawn on day 63 after the first vaccine or placebo injection. Donation came from an adult in Boston who was aged 18-55 years. Immunization relied on an Ad26 vector, which expressed Wuhan-strain SARS-CoV-2 spike. This clone was seen once. What it binds is unknown. This CDR3 is built from 16 residues. CDR1 is SGHDT and CDR2 is YYEEEE in the germline V gene. V shed 4 bases, J shed 6 bases, and the junction held 13 bases outside the gene matches.

V usage is TRBV5-6 and J usage is TRBJ2-7; TRBD1 matches 10 bases. This TCR was recovered from a person aged 18 to 65 who received the Ad26.COV2.S COVID-19 vaccine or a placebo. The source was peripheral blood, collected in a trial of Ad26.COV2.S vaccine versus placebo. The CDR3 nucleotides are TGTGCCAGCAGCGCGAACCCCGGGACAGGGGTGAGCGAGCAGTACTTC. This codes for CASSANPGTGVSEQYF.